The 8 T cell receptor beta chains presented below share a single source sample, sequenced in a study of control samples from healthy donors and cancer patients. The method was immunoSEQ multiplex PCR; TCRdb's version includes in-frame clones alone and lacks a portion of them. The table has around 55,000 clones, approximately 86% seen once. Sequencing input: blood. The receptors were sampled from a man in his forties or fifties in good health.

This chain joins TRBV7-8 and TRBJ1-1, with TRBD1 matching over 9 bases. The CDR3 is made up of 14 amino acids. Germline loops: CDR1 SGHVS, CDR2 FQNEAQ. V lost 3 bases to trimming and J lost 4 bases; unmatched junction nucleotides: 3. The DNA for the CDR3 is TGTGCCAGCAGCTTTTCGACAGGGGGCACTGAAGCTTTCTTT. Protein: CASSFSTGGTEAFF.

J is TRBJ1-4 and V is TRBV5-1, with TRBD1 identical over 7 bases. Germline lookup yields CDR1 SGHRS and CDR2 YFSETQ. J gave up 7 bases and V 7 bases, and 10 bases lay outside the gene matches. This CDR3 spans 14 amino acids. Written as DNA, the CDR3 is TGCGCCAGCCAGGTAGGGGGCGAAGGTGAAAAACTGTTTTTT. Protein product: CASQVGGEGEKLFF. The whole variable domain, remainder taken from reference TRBV5-1 and TRBJ1-4, is KAGVTQTPRYLIKTRGQQVTLSCSPISGHRSVSWYQQTPGQGLQFLFEYFSETQRNKGNFPGRFSGRQFSNSRSEMNVSTLELGDSALYLCASQVGGEGEKLFFGSGTQLSVL.

The chain combines TRBV4-1 with TRBJ1-1; the D is unclear. The germline V and J ends were trimmed by 3 bases and 6 bases, with 17 bases remaining between them. Germline CDR1 is MGHRA and CDR2 is YSYEKL. The CDR3 runs 15 residues. The DNA for the CDR3 is TGCGCCAGCAGCCAGGAAGGAAAAGGTGCTCCTGAAGCTTTCTTT. Residues: CASSQEGKGAPEAFF.

V usage is TRBV7-2 and J usage is TRBJ2-7; D is perhaps TRBD1 or TRBD2 (6 bases each). The V and J ends lost 3 bases and 4 bases respectively, with 16 bases between them. This CDR3 comprises 15 residues. Germline V lookup: CDR1 SGHTA, CDR2 FQGNSA. CDR3 DNA: TGTGCCAGCAGCTTGGACAGTCCGGGGGCTTACGAGCAGTACTTC. This gives the protein CASSLDSPGAYEQYF.

This clone showed up just once. CDR3 DNA sequence: TGTGCCAGCAGTCCGGGAATGGTTTCACCCCTCCACTTT. Residues: CASSPGMVSPLHF. The chain couples TRBV28 to TRBJ1-6; D call uncertain. The CDR3 totals 13 residues. Trimming left V 5 bases short and J 9 bases short, with 11 bases between. CDR1 is MDHEN and CDR2 is SYDVKM in the germline V gene.

This chain connects TRBV7-9 to TRBJ2-1, with D unclear. Germline V gives CDR1 SEHNR, CDR2 FQNEAQ (reference sequence). There are 14 residues in the CDR3. Between the trimmed V and J ends, which lost 5 bases and 1 base, there was a span of 9 bases. This chain's CDR3 is CASSRSLSYNEQFF. The DNA for the CDR3 is TGTGCCAGCAGCCGGTCGCTTTCCTACAATGAGCAGTTCTTC. Based on the CDR3 plus reference TRBV7-9 and TRBJ2-1, the full variable domain is DTGVSQNPRHKITKRGQNVTFRCDPISEHNRLYWYRQTLGQGPEFLTYFQNEAQLEKSRLLSDRFSAERPKGSFSTLEIQRTEQGDSAMYLCASSRSLSYNEQFFGPGTRLTVL.

The V gene is TRBV5-6, the J gene TRBJ1-2, with 8 bases that match TRBD1. Germline V gene lookup returns CDR1 SGHDT and CDR2 YYEEEE. This CDR3 is built from 16 residues. V trimming: 4 bases; J trimming: 4 bases; junction bases outside the gene matches: 12. The CDR3 nucleotides are TGTGCCAGCAGCGACGAATACGGACAGGGAAGCTATGGCTACACCTTC. Its translation: CASSDEYGQGSYGYTF. The full variable domain, rest sourced from reference TRBV5-6 and TRBJ1-2, is DAGVTQSPTHLIKTRGQQVTLRCSPKSGHDTVSWYQQALGQGPQFIFQYYEEEERQRGNFPDRFSGHQFPNYSSELNVNALLLGDSALYLCASSDEYGQGSYGYTFGSGTRLTVV.

The gene calls are TRBV5-4 and TRBJ2-3; the D is unclear. Looked up from germline, CDR1 is SGHNT and CDR2 is YYREEE (reference sequence). This CDR3 comprises 14 residues. Trimming cost V 4 bases and J 2 bases, with 11 bases left between them. DNA for the CDR3: TGTGCCAGCAGCCCGACGCTAGACACAGATACGCAGTATTTT. It translates to CASSPTLDTDTQYF. Filled out from reference TRBV5-4 and TRBJ2-3, the complete variable domain reads ETGVTQSPTHLIKTRGQQVTLRCSSQSGHNTVSWYQQALGQGPQFIFQYYREEENGRGNFPPRFSGLQFPNYSSELNVNALELDDSALYLCASSPTLDTDTQYFGPGTRLTVL.